This T cell receptor (beta chain) derives from a study of T cell responses to AZD1222 COVID-19 vaccine. As concerns this clone: Its antigen remains unknown.

Looked up from germline, CDR1 is LGHDT and CDR2 is YNNKEL (reference sequence). The CDR3 is 14 residues long. V dropped 3 bases and J dropped 4 bases, with 10 bases sitting between them. Profiling relied on immunoSEQ multiplex PCR, and the TCRdb table lists in-frame clones only, not all of them. The table includes tens of thousands of clones, roughly 88% detected once. General study results and limits: Baseline testing showed seropositivity in only five or six AZD1222 recipients. Researchers report vaccine-associated CD4 TCRs spanning spike, with dominance at 160-218 and 743-854. Females made up more of the donors, who were largely white British, and clonal diversity may have come out too low. Without day 14 samples, only post-peak T cell repertoires were studied.

The sample in question was peripheral blood, obtained 28 days after the second AZD1222 dose. This receptor was taken from an adult who received the AZD1222 COVID-19 vaccine. This chain uses TRBV3-1 (or the pseudogene TRBV3-2) with TRBJ1-3; tentatively, D is TRBD1 (5 bases). The CDR3 reads CASSHTGGGNTIYF. Here the CDR3 DNA reads TGTGCCAGCAGCCACACAGGAGGGGGAAACACCATATATTTT.